This record covers a single T cell receptor beta chain. This sample was taken from a study of T cell repertoires in cytomegalovirus infection. Trimming pared 4 bases from V and 3 bases from J, leaving 13 bases between. The CDR3 is 15 residues long. Germline CDR1 reads LNHDA; CDR2 reads SQIVND (reference sequence). Via MiXCR, TCRdb re-called the reads, giving one row per CDR3 protein. The sample includes more than 650,000 distinct CDR3 sequences, roughly 36% of them seen just once. The V and J genes are TRBV19 and TRBJ2-4; tentatively, D is TRBD1 (5 bases). This clonotype was sampled from a human donor in good health (CMV status not recorded). Some clones in this sample may be carry-over from other donors' samples. The sample was PBMCs. DNA of the CDR3: TGTGCCAGTAGTAAAGAAGTGACAGTCAAAAACATTCAGTACTTC. The encoded protein is CASSKEVTVKNIQYF.